Each of the 21 T cell receptor beta chains below was sequenced from the same sample in a study of OX40 agonist ivuxolimab in advanced cancers. The table came from immunoSEQ multiplex PCR; TCRdb's copy has only in-frame clones and leaves some out. The table records about 64,000 clones, about 90% of them present only once. Here the sequenced sample was CD4+ or CD8+ T cells sorted from blood, taken in a trial of the OX40 agonist ivuxolimab. Every receptor here comes from an adult with an advanced solid tumor such as melanoma, head and neck, liver or kidney cancer.

The chain employs TRBV5-1 and TRBJ2-3; D gene unclear. CDR3 length: 16 amino acids. The V gene's germline CDR1 is SGHRS and CDR2 YFSETQ. The V end was cut by 0 bases, the J end by 3 bases, with 14 bases between. CDR3 bases: TGCGCCAGCAGCTTGGGCACGACACGGTTGACAGATACGCAGTATTTT. The encoded protein is CASSLGTTRLTDTQYF.

CDR3 amino acids: CASSSRQAYGYTF. CDR3 bases: TGTGCCAGCAGTTCCAGACAGGCATACGGCTACACCTTC. The chain links TRBV28 to TRBJ1-2; perhaps TRBD1 as D (6 bases). CDR3 length: 13 residues. CDR1 and CDR2 from the germline V gene are MDHEN and SYDVKM. The V and J ends lost 4 bases and 8 bases respectively, with 14 bases between them.

The rearrangement links TRBV11-3 to TRBJ2-5, with 8 positions matching TRBD1. Germline V CDR1 and CDR2: SGHNT, YENEEA. V shed 8 bases, J shed 6 bases, and the junction held 8 bases outside the gene matches. The CDR3 is 13 residues long. The CDR3, as DNA: TGTGCCAGCGGCACCGGACAGGGCCAGACCCAGTACTTC. Residues: CASGTGQGQTQYF.

This chain uses TRBV5-4 with TRBJ1-1; no definite D call. Deletions cut 1 base from V and 2 bases from J, with 6 bases between. This CDR3 has 13 residues. The germline V gene has CDR1 SGHNT and CDR2 YYREEE (reference sequence). The CDR3 loop is CASSLLRNTEAFF. In DNA form, the CDR3 reads TGTGCCAGCAGCTTGCTACGAAACACTGAAGCTTTCTTT.

V and J are TRBV5-6 and TRBJ2-5; D not certain. The CDR3 length is 12 residues. V dropped 2 bases and J dropped 3 bases, with 5 bases sitting between them. Per germline, CDR1 SGHDT and CDR2 YYEEEE. DNA of the CDR3: TGTGCCAGCAGCTTTTGGGAAGAGACCCAGTACTTC. Translation gives CASSFWEETQYF. Supplemented by reference TRBV5-6 and TRBJ2-5, the full variable domain reads DAGVTQSPTHLIKTRGQQVTLRCSPKSGHDTVSWYQQALGQGPQFIFQYYEEEERQRGNFPDRFSGHQFPNYSSELNVNALLLGDSALYLCASSFWEETQYFGPGTRLLVL.

The CDR3 DNA reads TGTGCCAGCAGCGACGGGCGGGGGGCAGATACGCAGTATTTT. It is translated as CASSDGRGADTQYF. The chain links TRBV9 to TRBJ2-3, with 8 bases fitting TRBD2. The CDR3 is 14 amino acids. With 3 bases clipped from V and 4 bases from J, the junction kept 4 bases outside the gene matches. The V gene's germline CDR1 is SGDLS and CDR2 YYNGEE.

The chain employs TRBV5-4 and TRBJ1-1; 9 bases align to TRBD1. The CDR3 totals 15 residues. With 4 bases clipped from V and 3 bases from J, the junction kept 7 bases outside the gene matches. CDR1 is SGHNT, CDR2 YYREEE, per germline (reference sequence). The CDR3 is CASSLTDRGYTEAFF. The CDR3 region has the DNA TGTGCCAGCAGCCTGACGGACAGGGGTTACACTGAAGCTTTCTTT.

The chain carries TRBV5-1 and TRBJ1-1; maybe TRBD1 (5 bases). Trimming removed 1 base at V and 0 bases at J, with 10 bases between. Germline V lookup: CDR1 SGHRS, CDR2 YFSETQ. This CDR3 comprises 15 residues. The CDR3 nucleotides are TGCGCCAGCAGCTTGCAGGGCGTCATGAACACTGAAGCTTTCTTT. This encodes CASSLQGVMNTEAFF.

The chain is built from TRBV7-9 and TRBJ2-2; unclear D gene. V gave up 1 base and J gave up 6 bases, with 3 bases separating them. This CDR3 has 12 residues. CDR1 is SEHNR, CDR2 FQNEAQ, per germline (reference sequence). The CDR3 loop reads CASSLEAGELFF. CDR3 DNA: TGTGCCAGCAGCTTAGAGGCCGGGGAGCTGTTTTTT.

V gene TRBV29-1 combines with J gene TRBJ2-5, with 9 bases that match TRBD1. The V segment lost 3 bases and the J segment 0 bases; nucleotides outside the gene matches: 5. Per germline, CDR1 SQVTM and CDR2 ANQGSEA. The CDR3 is made up of 15 amino acids. Written as DNA, the CDR3 is TGCAGCGTTGACAGCGGGACAGGGTACCAAGAGACCCAGTACTTC. The encoded protein is CSVDSGTGYQETQYF. Complete variable domain (other parts from reference TRBV29-1 and TRBJ2-5): SAVISQKPSRDICQRGTSLTIQCQVDSQVTMMFWYRQQPGQSLTLIATANQGSEATYESGFVIDKFPISRPNLTFSTLTVSNMSPEDSSIYLCSVDSGTGYQETQYFGPGTRLLVL.

The chain links TRBV10-3 to TRBJ1-3; no clear D. This CDR3 is built from 14 residues. With 4 bases removed from V and 1 base from J, the gap between germline ends came to 8 bases. CDR1 is ENHRY and CDR2 is SYGVKD in the germline V gene. The DNA for the CDR3 is TGTGCCATCAGTGGAACGGCGTCTGGAAACACCATATATTTT. This encodes CAISGTASGNTIYF.

This chain connects TRBV28 to TRBJ2-7; 7 bases line up with TRBD2. The CDR3 loop spans 15 amino acids. Germline assignment: CDR1 MDHEN and CDR2 SYDVKM. The J segment lost 5 bases and the V segment lost 7 bases, leaving 14 bases of the junction unmatched. The CDR3: CASTPWGGSGNEQYF. CDR3 coding DNA: TGTGCCAGCACCCCTTGGGGCGGGAGCGGCAACGAGCAGTACTTC.

The chain recombines TRBV28 with TRBJ2-1; D possibly corresponds to TRBD2 (5 bases). CDR1 MDHEN and CDR2 SYDVKM come from the germline V gene. V dropped 2 bases and J dropped 12 bases, with 17 bases sitting between them. The CDR3 runs 14 residues. The CDR3 DNA sequence: TGTGCCAGCAGTTTACCGGAACATCGGGGTGTGCAGTTCTTC. Translation gives CASSLPEHRGVQFF.

This sequence joins TRBV28 and TRBJ2-6; D perhaps matches TRBD1 (5 bases). The CDR3 length is 16 residues. V was cut by 6 bases and J by 0 bases, with 12 bases left in between. The germline V gene encodes CDR1 MDHEN and CDR2 SYDVKM. The CDR3 sequence is CASSPDSLSGANVLTF. In nucleotides, the CDR3 is TGTGCCAGCAGCCCCGACAGCCTCTCTGGGGCCAACGTCCTGACTTTC. The whole variable domain, remainder taken from reference TRBV28 and TRBJ2-6, is DVKVTQSSRYLVKRTGEKVFLECVQDMDHENMFWYRQDPGLGLRLIYFSYDVKMKEKGDIPEGYSVSREKKERFSLILESASTNQTSMYLCASSPDSLSGANVLTFGAGSRLTVL.

The chain joins TRBV7-9 to TRBJ1-2; 7 positions match TRBD1. Germline CDR1 is SEHNR and CDR2 is FQNEAQ (reference sequence). The CDR3 has 16 amino acids. J was trimmed by 2 bases and V by 3 bases; bases with no gene match: 9. CDR3 nucleotide sequence: TGTGCCAGCAGCTTTCGGACAGGACCTTTGAACTATGGCTACACCTTC. Protein: CASSFRTGPLNYGYTF.

This chain connects TRBV5-4 to TRBJ2-5, with TRBD2 as a possible D gene (5 bases). Trimming stripped 4 bases from V and 5 bases from J, with 21 bases between. This CDR3 has 16 residues. Germline V gene sequence: CDR1 SGHNT, CDR2 YYREEE (reference sequence). The CDR3 loop reads CASSPAGKGPGETQYF. The DNA for the CDR3 is TGTGCCAGCAGCCCAGCCGGCAAGGGTCCGGGGGAGACCCAGTACTTC. The full variable domain, its missing parts supplied by reference TRBV5-4 and TRBJ2-5, is ETGVTQSPTHLIKTRGQQVTLRCSSQSGHNTVSWYQQALGQGPQFIFQYYREEENGRGNFPPRFSGLQFPNYSSELNVNALELDDSALYLCASSPAGKGPGETQYFGPGTRLLVL.

The CDR3 coding sequence is TGCGCCAGCAGCTTGGACAGTTTTAGCAATCAGCCCCAGCATTTT. This sequence encodes CASSLDSFSNQPQHF. The chain is built from TRBV5-1 and TRBJ1-5, with D unresolved. The germline V gene encodes CDR1 SGHRS and CDR2 YFSETQ. V dropped 0 bases and J dropped 0 bases, with 7 bases sitting between them. The CDR3 extends over 15 amino acids.

CDR3 in DNA: TGTGCCAGCAGTCACTGGCCTATGGGCACAGATACGCAGTATTTT. Its protein is CASSHWPMGTDTQYF. V gene TRBV7-9 combines with J gene TRBJ2-3, with D uncertain. This CDR3 is 15 amino acids long. The V end was cut by 6 bases, the J end by 1 base, with 14 bases between. Germline V gene sequence: CDR1 SEHNR, CDR2 FQNEAQ (reference sequence).

The V and J genes are TRBV7-2 and TRBJ1-5, with TRBD1 identical over 8 bases. Germline CDR1 SGHTA, CDR2 FQGNSA. V was pared by 5 bases and J by 7 bases, with 16 bases of the junction left unmatched. The CDR3 loop spans 17 amino acids. CDR3 bases: TGTGCCAGCAGCGTAACAGGGGGGGGATTTTCTCTACAGCCCCAGCATTTT. Residues: CASSVTGGGFSLQPQHF.

The DNA of the CDR3 is TGTGCCACCAGCCTTAACCTCCAAGAGACCCAGTACTTC. It codes for CATSLNLQETQYF. The rearrangement links TRBV15 to TRBJ2-5; D is unclear. Germline loops: CDR1 LNHNV, CDR2 YYDKDF (reference sequence). The V end lost 5 bases, the J end lost 1 base, and 8 bases lay between the germline ends. This CDR3 region has 13 residues.

The chain links TRBV28 to TRBJ2-1; D not certain. The CDR3 consists of 14 residues. CDR1 is MDHEN, CDR2 SYDVKM, per germline. Trimming stripped 7 bases from V and 4 bases from J, with 14 bases between. As DNA, the CDR3 is TGTGCCAGCAACTTTCCCGGGTTGTACAATGAGCAGTTCTTC. It specifies CASNFPGLYNEQFF.